What follows is one T cell receptor beta chain and its context. As yet, its antigen is unknown. This sample was included in a study of cytomegalovirus exposure and HLA in healthy donors. Study-wide findings and caveats: Across donors, most TCRs were seen rarely, yet some public ones were widespread. Altogether, some 170 TCR beta chains were recorded as cytomegalovirus-associated.

Libraries were prepared by immunoSEQ multiplex PCR; TCRdb keeps only in-frame clonotypes and omits some of them. The sample shows approximately 180,000 clones, about 89% of them seen only once. The CDR3 has 17 residues. The V gene's germline CDR1 is LNHNV and CDR2 YYDKDF (reference sequence). With V trimmed by 3 bases and J by 0 bases, 6 bases remained unmatched. Specimen: PBMCs. This chain joins TRBV15 and TRBJ1-5, with 9 bases lining up with TRBD1. The clonotype comes from a man in his late teens or twenties in good health and CMV-seropositive. CDR3 protein: CATSSGGTGYSNQPQHF. The CDR3 coding sequence is TGTGCCACCAGCAGTGGCGGGACAGGGTATAGCAATCAGCCCCAGCATTTT.